This T cell receptor (beta chain) was observed in a study of identical twins. Germline CDR1 and CDR2: SEHNR and FQNEAQ (reference sequence). The junction had 8 bases not matched to a gene; V was cut back by 5 bases and J by 6 bases. The CDR3 is made up of 14 amino acids. This clonotype was seen many times. The antigen is unknown. TCRdb re-analysed the 5' RACE reads in MiXCR, keeping a single row per CDR3 protein. Among 250,000 to 300,000 distinct CDR3 sequences, roughly 9.8% were seen once, and the ten largest hold 5.5% to 9%. Study results and caveats: Models underestimated how often monozygotic twins shared out-of-frame TCR alpha. Abundant beta clonotypes from cord blood bore fewer insertions; memory repertoires lacked this pattern. Analyses of zero insertions could be partly confounded by invariant MAIT and iNKT cells.

The same data also went into a second study, on yellow fever vaccine responses in identical twins.

This TCR was recovered from a woman between 18 and 29 years old in good health. This chain connects TRBV7-9 to TRBJ1-1; 8 positions match TRBD1. The specimen sequenced was CD8+ T cells sorted from blood. The CDR3 bases are TGTGCCAGCAGCAACAGACAGGGGCCCCCTGAAGCTTTCTTT. Amino acids: CASSNRQGPPEAFF.